The 28 T cell receptor beta chains given below trace back to one sample, sequenced in a study of blood T cell repertoires in COVID-19. The assay was immunoSEQ multiplex PCR, and TCRdb's table has in-frame clones only and misses some. The sample includes 170,000 or so clones, about 79% seen only once; the top ten take 26%. The sample consisted of peripheral blood. The receptors were gathered from a woman in her 70s with acute or convalescent COVID-19.

J is TRBJ2-5 and V is TRBV3-1 (or the pseudogene TRBV3-2); 10 bases are shared with TRBD1. Germline V lookup: CDR1 LGHDT, CDR2 YNNKEL (reference sequence). CDR3 length: 15 residues. The V segment lost 4 bases and the J segment 5 bases; nucleotides outside the gene matches: 7. As DNA, the CDR3 is TGTGCCAGCAGCCTTCGGACAGGGGGTGCGGAGACCCAGTACTTC. This translates into CASSLRTGGAETQYF.

The chain has TRBV7-8 and TRBJ2-7; 8 bases line up with TRBD2. The CDR3 is 16 residues long. Trimming removed 4 bases from V and 4 bases from J; junction bases left unmatched: 12. Germline V CDR1 and CDR2: SGHVS, FQNEAQ. The CDR3 loop reads CASSSPLTGGRYEQYF. The CDR3 DNA is TGTGCCAGCAGCTCACCGCTTACGGGAGGGCGGTACGAGCAGTACTTC.

This chain uses TRBV5-6 with TRBJ2-5; perhaps TRBD1 as D (5 bases). Germline-derived CDR1 and CDR2 are SGHDT and YYEEEE. Between the trimmed V and J ends, which lost 3 bases and 4 bases, there was a span of 13 bases. This CDR3 comprises 14 residues. CDR3 nucleotide sequence: TGTGCCAGCAGCTCCAGGGTTTTCGCAGAGACCCAGTACTTC. It codes for CASSSRVFAETQYF.

The CDR3 reads CASSTGFDEQYF. CDR3 in DNA: TGTGCCAGCAGTACAGGGTTCGACGAGCAGTACTTC. This chain uses TRBV2 with TRBJ2-7; tentative D call: TRBD1 (6 bases). Germline V gene data show CDR1 as SNHLY and CDR2 as FYNNEI. The CDR3 length is 12 residues. The V end was cut by 5 bases, the J end by 5 bases, with 10 bases between.

The genes are TRBV10-1 and TRBJ2-1, with D tentatively TRBD2 (5 bases). Per the germline V gene, CDR1 is WNHNN and CDR2 is SYGVQD (reference sequence). This CDR3 has 14 residues. V gave up 0 bases and J gave up 4 bases, with 7 bases separating them. The CDR3 nucleotides read TGCGCCAGCAGTGAGTCCCGGGATTACAATGAGCAGTTCTTC. This sequence encodes CASSESRDYNEQFF.

V is TRBV2 and J is TRBJ2-2; 13 bases align to TRBD2. The length of the CDR3 is 15 residues. V was clipped by 6 bases and J by 6 bases; unmatched bases: 4. From germline, CDR1 is SNHLY and CDR2 FYNNEI. In DNA, the CDR3 is TGTGCCAGCAGGGGACTAGCGGGAAATGCCGGGGAGCTGTTTTTT. As protein: CASRGLAGNAGELFF.

Comment on this clone: Because the CDR3's place on the DNA is in doubt, the DNA is left out and the CDR3 is given as listed by TCRdb. The chain couples TRBV19 to TRBJ1-4. The CDR3 length equals 17 residues, ends included. CDR1 LNHDA and CDR2 SQIVND come from the germline V gene (reference sequence). The CDR3 reads CASSSILAGTGDEKLFF.

The chain combines TRBV20-1 with TRBJ1-5, with unresolved D. The CDR3 contains 12 residues. V was shortened by 3 bases and J by 1 base, with 4 bases between the two germline ends. Germline CDR1 and CDR2: DFQATT and SNEGSKA (reference sequence). Here the CDR3 reads CSASRSNQPQHF. CDR3 in DNA: TGCAGTGCTAGTCGGAGCAATCAGCCCCAGCATTTT.

The chain has TRBV5-1 and TRBJ2-1; D not resolved. CDR1 is SGHRS, CDR2 YFSETQ, per germline. This CDR3 is built from 15 residues. The ends were cut back, 0 bases at V and 11 bases at J, with 18 bases in the middle. In DNA form, the CDR3 reads TGCGCCAGCAGCTTGGCCGAGGTACGATCAGCGAAGCAGTTCTTC. It specifies CASSLAEVRSAKQFF.

The chain joins TRBV6-5 to TRBJ1-1; tentatively, D is TRBD1 (5 bases). V shed 5 bases and J shed 5 bases, with 18 bases lying between them. The CDR3 length is 15 residues. Germline CDR1 and CDR2: MNHEY and SVGAGI. CDR3 amino acids: CASSLGPGGRTEAFF. As DNA, the CDR3 is TGTGCCAGCAGTCTGGGGCCGGGCGGGAGAACTGAAGCTTTCTTT.

Turning to this clone: Distinct nucleotide sequences in the sample also encode this CDR3. The V call is TRBV7-9, the J call TRBJ2-1; 7 nucleotides match TRBD2. V shed 5 bases, J shed 4 bases, and the junction held 5 bases outside the gene matches. CDR3 length: 14 amino acids. CDR1 and CDR2 (germline): SEHNR, FQNEAQ (reference sequence). The CDR3 bases are TGTGCCAGCAGCCCCCTAGCGGATTACAATGAGCAGTTCTTC. It yields the protein CASSPLADYNEQFF.

The chain links TRBV2 to TRBJ2-7, with 7 bases aligning to TRBD1. The length of the CDR3 is 13 residues. Germline assignment: CDR1 SNHLY and CDR2 FYNNEI. V lost 6 bases to trimming and J lost 3 bases; unmatched junction nucleotides: 5. The CDR3: CASSRDSNYEQYF. The CDR3 nucleotides are TGTGCCAGCAGCCGGGACAGTAACTACGAGCAGTACTTC.

The chain couples TRBV19 to TRBJ2-2; 7 bases are a match to TRBD2. CDR3 length equals 15 residues. V lost 7 bases to trimming and J lost 1 base; unmatched junction nucleotides: 6. CDR1 LNHDA and CDR2 SQIVND come from the germline V gene (reference sequence). Here the CDR3 DNA reads TGTGCCAGTACTCCCGCTAGCGGGAACACCGGGGAGCTGTTTTTT. It is translated as CASTPASGNTGELFF. Supplemented by reference TRBV19 and TRBJ2-2, the full variable domain reads DGGITQSPKYLFRKEGQNVTLSCEQNLNHDAMYWYRQDPGQGLRLIYYSQIVNDFQKGDIAEGYSVSREKKESFPLTVTSAQKNPTAFYLCASTPASGNTGELFFGEGSRLTVL.

This sequence joins TRBV19 and TRBJ2-7, with 11 bases matching TRBD1. The length of the CDR3 is 13 residues. Germline-derived CDR1 and CDR2 are LNHDA and SQIVND (reference sequence). After removal of 3 bases from V and 6 bases from J, the junction contained 1 base not matched to a gene. The CDR3: CASSIGTGGEQYF. The CDR3 nucleotides are TGTGCCAGTAGTATCGGGACAGGGGGCGAGCAGTACTTC.

The chain combines TRBV27 with TRBJ2-5; D uncertain. V was cut by 4 bases and J by 3 bases, with 12 bases left in between. This CDR3 is 14 amino acids long. Per the germline V gene, CDR1 is MNHEY and CDR2 is SMNVEV (reference sequence). CDR3 coding DNA: TGTGCCAGCAGTTCCTTGGCAGACAAAGAGACCCAGTACTTC. Translated: CASSSLADKETQYF.

This chain joins TRBV21-1 and TRBJ2-7; the D call in the table, TRBD1, was not verified against the DNA. TRBV21-1 represents a pseudogene. There are 16 residues in the CDR3. Here the CDR3 reads CASSKKRTGYTYEQYF. The DNA for the CDR3 is TGTGCCAGCAGCAAAAAGAGGACAGGGTATACCTACGAGCAGTACTTC.

The chain has TRBV25-1 and TRBJ1-6; 8 bases line up with TRBD1. With 4 bases clipped from V and 0 bases from J, the junction kept 5 bases outside the gene matches. Germline CDR1 reads MGHDK; CDR2 reads SYGVNS. The CDR3 length is 17 residues. The CDR3 region has the DNA TGTGCCAGCAGTGGCAACAGGGGGAGCTCCTATAATTCACCCCTCCACTTT. This sequence encodes CASSGNRGSSYNSPLHF.

This clone was seen only a few times. The rearrangement joins TRBV4-1 to TRBJ2-7, with TRBD2 matching over 12 bases. V lost 2 bases to trimming and J lost 3 bases; unmatched junction nucleotides: 5. This CDR3 contains 16 residues. CDR1 is MGHRA and CDR2 is YSYEKL in the germline V gene. CDR3 sequence (DNA): TGCGCCAGCAGCCAACCCGGACTAGCGGGGTACTACGAGCAGTACTTC. Its translation is CASSQPGLAGYYEQYF.

The rearrangement joins TRBV5-4 to TRBJ2-1; D call uncertain. Between the trimmed V and J ends, which lost 0 bases and 5 bases, there was a span of 12 bases. CDR1 and CDR2 (germline): SGHNT, YYREEE (reference sequence). The CDR3 has 15 residues. Written as DNA, the CDR3 is TGTGCCAGCAGCTTGGAAGCTCTGAGAAACAATGAGCAGTTCTTC. Translation: CASSLEALRNNEQFF.

The rearrangement joins TRBV5-5 to TRBJ2-3, with 8 bases that match TRBD1. Germline V gives CDR1 SGHKS, CDR2 YYEKEE (reference sequence). Trimming cost V 3 bases and J 2 bases; bases outside gene matches: 11. The CDR3 has 17 amino acids. CDR3 nucleotides: TGTGCCAGCAGCTCAGATCAGGGGGCGCGGGTCACAGATACGCAGTATTTT. Translated, it gives CASSSDQGARVTDTQYF. The full variable domain, rest sourced from reference TRBV5-5 and TRBJ2-3, is DAGVTQSPTHLIKTRGQQVTLRCSPISGHKSVSWYQQVLGQGPQFIFQYYEKEERGRGNFPDRFSARQFPNYSSELNVNALLLGDSALYLCASSSDQGARVTDTQYFGPGTRLTVL.

The rearrangement uses TRBV5-5 and TRBJ2-4, with D maybe TRBD1 (5 bases). This CDR3 region has 14 residues. The germline gives CDR1 SGHKS, CDR2 YYEKEE (reference sequence). V lost 0 bases to trimming and J lost 8 bases, with 12 bases between them. The CDR3: CASSLGQGSHIQYF. The CDR3 DNA follows: TGTGCCAGCAGCTTGGGGCAGGGTAGTCACATTCAGTACTTC.

The J gene is TRBJ1-1, the V gene TRBV2; tentative D call: TRBD1 (6 bases). CDR1 and CDR2 (germline): SNHLY, FYNNEI. The CDR3 totals 15 residues. V shed 4 bases and J shed 1 base, with 13 bases lying between them. The CDR3 is CASSVVLTGNTEAFF. DNA for the CDR3: TGTGCCAGCAGTGTGGTCCTGACAGGGAACACTGAAGCTTTCTTT.

V is TRBV5-1 and J is TRBJ2-1; 9 nucleotides line up with TRBD1. The trim removed 6 bases at V and 8 bases at J, leaving 6 bases unmatched. The CDR3 extends over 13 amino acids. Germline loops: CDR1 SGHRS, CDR2 YFSETQ. CDR3 region: CASNVGQGYEQFF. In nucleotides, the CDR3 is TGCGCCAGCAACGTGGGACAGGGTTATGAGCAGTTCTTC.

The J gene is TRBJ2-1, the V gene TRBV30; 12 nucleotides align to TRBD2. The CDR3 runs 15 residues. CDR1 GTSNPN and CDR2 SVGIG come from the germline V gene (reference sequence). The V segment lost 0 bases and the J segment 5 bases; nucleotides outside the gene matches: 2. The CDR3 nucleotides read TGTGCCTGGAGTGTGGGACTAGCGGGCCACAATGAGCAGTTCTTC. Residues: CAWSVGLAGHNEQFF.

The gene calls are TRBV2 and TRBJ1-5; unclear D gene. The germline V and J ends were trimmed by 4 bases and 9 bases, with 13 bases remaining between them. The CDR3 has 13 amino acids. Germline-derived CDR1 and CDR2 are SNHLY and FYNNEI. The CDR3 DNA reads TGTGCCAGCAGTGGGGAGGGTTCGGGGCCCCAGCATTTT. Protein product: CASSGEGSGPQHF.

The genes are TRBV7-2 and TRBJ2-4; possible D gene TRBD1, 5 bases. Trimming stripped 0 bases from V and 5 bases from J, with 11 bases between. The germline V gene encodes CDR1 SGHTA and CDR2 FQGNSA. This CDR3 contains 15 residues. In DNA form, the CDR3 reads TGTGCCAGCAGCTTAGCCTCAGGGAATCAAAACATTCAGTACTTC. It yields the protein CASSLASGNQNIQYF.

As DNA, the CDR3 is TGTGCCAGCAGCCAACTACAGGGCGCCAGCCTCAATGAGCAGTTCTTC. Residues: CASSQLQGASLNEQFF. The V call is TRBV14, the J call TRBJ2-1; perhaps TRBD1 as D (6 bases). The CDR3 extends over 16 amino acids. V was clipped by 2 bases and J by 6 bases, with 17 bases between them. Germline CDR1 is SGHDN and CDR2 is FVKESK.

The chain carries TRBV5-1 and TRBJ1-2; no firm D call. Germline V gives CDR1 SGHRS, CDR2 YFSETQ. Trimming shortened V by 0 bases and J by 4 bases, and 13 bases separated the two germline ends. This CDR3 has 15 amino acids. CDR3 coding DNA: TGCGCCAGCAGCTTGGCCGGAACAGTCGCCTATGGCTACACCTTC. This encodes CASSLAGTVAYGYTF.